The source of this T cell receptor (beta chain) is a study of T cells in Graves' hyperthyroidism and ophthalmopathy. Study findings and constraints: Ophthalmopathy was predicted by the model a median of roughly 6.6 months ahead of onset.

This clonotype has at least ten counts. Its cognate antigen is unknown. Template material for amplifying TCR beta CDR3 regions consisted of RNA transcripts. When the TCR CDR3 underwent first-round RT-PCR, the HTBI primer set was used. TCRdb fed the multiplex PCR reads into MiXCR, producing one record per CDR3 protein. The sample includes about 600,000 distinct CDR3 sequences, 12% to 15% of them seen just once. Thyroid ultrasound, orbital computed tomography, clinical symptoms, and serum thyroxine and TRAb underpinned diagnoses. Fresh peripheral blood, roughly 9.8 ml of it, supplied the PBMCs. Trimming removed 0 bases from V and 4 bases from J, with 10 bases in between. Germline V gene sequence: CDR1 LGHDT, CDR2 YNNKEL (reference sequence). The CDR3 is made up of 15 amino acids.

The receptor's source is a woman under 30 with Graves' ophthalmopathy. Sample: blood. This rearrangement joins TRBV3-1 to TRBJ2-1; D gene ambiguous. The CDR3 DNA reads as TGTGCCAGCAGCCAAGACTTGCCTGATTACAATGAGCAGTTCTTC. Translation: CASSQDLPDYNEQFF.